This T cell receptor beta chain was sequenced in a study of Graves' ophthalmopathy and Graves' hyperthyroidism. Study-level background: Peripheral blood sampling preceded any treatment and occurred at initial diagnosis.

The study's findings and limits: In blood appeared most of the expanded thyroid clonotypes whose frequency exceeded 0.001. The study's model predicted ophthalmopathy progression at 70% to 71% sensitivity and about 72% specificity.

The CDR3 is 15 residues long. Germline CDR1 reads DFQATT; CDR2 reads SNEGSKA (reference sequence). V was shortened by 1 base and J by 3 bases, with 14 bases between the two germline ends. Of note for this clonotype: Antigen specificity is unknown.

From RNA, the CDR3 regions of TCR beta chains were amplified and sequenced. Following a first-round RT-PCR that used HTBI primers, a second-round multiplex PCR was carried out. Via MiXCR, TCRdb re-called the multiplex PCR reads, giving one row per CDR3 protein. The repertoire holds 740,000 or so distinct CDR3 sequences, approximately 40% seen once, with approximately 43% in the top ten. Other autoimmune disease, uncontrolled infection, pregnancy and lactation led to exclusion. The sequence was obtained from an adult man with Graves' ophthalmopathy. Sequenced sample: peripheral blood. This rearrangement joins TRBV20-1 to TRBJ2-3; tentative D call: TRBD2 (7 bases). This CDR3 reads CSARGYREGTDTQYF. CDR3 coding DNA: TGCAGTGCTAGAGGCTACAGGGAGGGTACAGATACGCAGTATTTT.